This TCR beta chain appears in the sequencing data of a study of T cell repertoires in cytomegalovirus infection (dated by TCRdb to between 2019 and 2020). The study in broad terms: Recently identified HLA-C-restricted CMV epitopes, whose presentation resists viral immunomodulation, were targeted by peptide stimulations together with well-studied HLA-B-restricted epitopes. The HLA type of each donor mattered for the analysis, because public TCR beta signatures pointed to carriage of CMV infection along with the matching HLA type.

The sequencing machine was an Illumina HiSeq 1500. TCRdb reprocessing: public reads trimmed at Q25 with fastp, clones called with MiXCR, in-frame beta chains kept. Under each unique CDR3 protein, matching rows form one entry showing the most common genes and DNA. The table for this sample lists approximately 470,000 distinct CDR3 sequences; under 55% of them were counted only once. The ten largest clones take up around 44% of the sample. The CDR3 spans 17 residues, from the cysteine through the phenylalanine. Only the CDR3 part of the read is kept: 51 bases, read in frame from the first base. The germline V gene (reference sequence) specifies MNHEY as CDR1 and SMNVEV as CDR2. Trimming takes 5 bases from V and 3 bases from J, and the germline ends sit 20 bases apart. The paper as a whole reports these results and caveats: The ex vivo response was dominated by HLA-C-restricted CMV-specific TCR beta clonotypes, which also provided the single most frequent clonotype in two of eight donors. In both this cohort and an independent roughly 350-donor cohort, the cumulative frequency of public TCR beta family members distinguished carriers of CMV infection plus the relevant HLA type.

Per the publication, the treatment or condition label means: in vitro stimulation with specific CMV peptide epitopes to enrich CMV-specific T cells. Comment on this clonotype: The target of this receptor is not known. Qualities for individual bases were not recorded, and no much larger clone is one base off.

The clonotype comes from a human donor in good health (CMV status not recorded). Some clones in this sample may be carry-over from other donors' samples. The sequence is built from TRBV27 and TRBJ1-5, with TRBD1 tentatively as D gene (5 bases match). Sequenced material: cultured PBMCs, taken from culture after CMV antigen stimulation. The CDR3 corresponds to CASSPRFRWGLNQPQHF. The DNA sequence is given as TGTGCCAGCAGTCCCCGTTTTAGGTGGGGCCTCAATCAGCCCCAGCATTTT.